These 12 T cell receptor beta chains originate from one sample sequenced in a study of blood T cell repertoires in COVID-19. Clones were read by immunoSEQ multiplex PCR, and TCRdb kept only the in-frame ones, dropping some. The sample includes around 93,000 clones, 88% of them seen just once. The sample taken for sequencing was peripheral blood. The receptors come from a man older than 75 with acute or convalescent COVID-19.

V gene TRBV2 combines with J gene TRBJ1-2; tentatively, D is TRBD1 (5 bases). Trimming removed 1 base from V and 0 bases from J, with 9 bases in between. The CDR3 has 15 residues. In germline, CDR1 is SNHLY, CDR2 FYNNEI. The CDR3 is CASSEGGGANYGYTF. CDR3 coding DNA: TGTGCCAGCAGTGAAGGGGGGGGAGCTAACTATGGCTACACCTTC. Full variable domain (remainder filled in from reference TRBV2 and TRBJ1-2): EPEVTQTPSHQVTQMGQEVILRCVPISNHLYFYWYRQILGQKVEFLVSFYNNEISEKSEIFDDQFSVERPDGSNFTLKIRSTKLEDSAMYFCASSEGGGANYGYTFGSGTRLTVV.

V usage is TRBV2 and J usage is TRBJ1-5; TRBD1 matches 7 bases. Germline loops: CDR1 SNHLY, CDR2 FYNNEI. The CDR3 is 16 amino acids. The ends lost 5 bases at V and 2 bases at J; junction bases unmatched: 9. The CDR3 DNA reads as TGTGCCAGCAGTAGACAGGGCTCGTACGGCAATCAGCCCCAGCATTTT. Its translation: CASSRQGSYGNQPQHF.

V usage is TRBV11-2 and J usage is TRBJ1-2; weak D call: TRBD1 (6 bases). The CDR3 is made up of 15 amino acids. V was cut by 1 base and J by 4 bases, with 13 bases left in between. Germline-derived CDR1 and CDR2 are SGHAT and FQNNGV. As DNA, the CDR3 is TGTGCCAGCAGCTTAGGGGCAGGGGTTGGCTATGGCTACACCTTC. It translates to CASSLGAGVGYGYTF. The full variable domain, completed using reference TRBV11-2 and TRBJ1-2, is EAGVAQSPRYKIIEKRQSVAFWCNPISGHATLYWYQQILGQGPKLLIQFQNNGVVDDSQLPKDRFSAERLKGVDSTLKIQPAKLEDSAVYLCASSLGAGVGYGYTFGSGTRLTVV.

The CDR3 loop is CASSHGLAGEETQYF. Here the CDR3 DNA reads TGTGCCAGCAGCCACGGACTAGCGGGAGAAGAGACCCAGTACTTC. V gene TRBV4-2 combines with J gene TRBJ2-5; 13 bases agree with TRBD2. From germline, CDR1 is LGHNA and CDR2 YNFKEQ. The CDR3 runs to 15 residues. V lost 3 bases, J lost 3 bases, and 1 base stayed unmatched.

This sequence joins TRBV29-1 and TRBJ2-1; TRBD2 aligns across 9 bases. Trimming at V came to 3 bases and at J to 0 bases, leaving 15 bases not matched to a gene. CDR1 is SQVTM and CDR2 is ANQGSEA in the germline V gene. This CDR3 spans 19 amino acids. The CDR3 sequence: CSVEAQRGARLSSYNEQFF. CDR3 bases: TGCAGCGTTGAGGCCCAGCGGGGGGCCAGATTAAGCTCCTACAATGAGCAGTTCTTC.

This CDR3 reads CASRPGRNEKLFF. The CDR3 DNA sequence: TGTGCCAGCAGGCCGGGGAGGAATGAAAAACTGTTTTTT. The genes are TRBV6-6 and TRBJ1-4; D ambiguous. The V end lost 6 bases, the J end lost 5 bases, and 10 bases lay between the germline ends. The CDR3 runs 13 residues. Germline V gene sequence: CDR1 MNHNY, CDR2 SVGAGI (reference sequence).

The rearrangement joins TRBV7-9 to TRBJ1-2; D is undetermined. Per germline, CDR1 SEHNR and CDR2 FQNEAQ (reference sequence). CDR3 length: 13 amino acids. The V end lost 1 base, the J end lost 4 bases, and 7 bases lay between the germline ends. The CDR3 sequence: CASSLVEGYGYTF. In DNA form, the CDR3 reads TGTGCCAGCAGCTTAGTTGAGGGCTATGGCTACACCTTC.

The genes are TRBV29-1 and TRBJ1-2; D might be TRBD1 (5 bases). The germline V gene has CDR1 SQVTM and CDR2 ANQGSEA. The CDR3 is made up of 15 amino acids. V was clipped by 6 bases and J by 8 bases, with 25 bases between them. Written as DNA, the CDR3 is TGCAGCGTAATAATGGTGGACATACCCAAACGGGGCTACACCTTC. Translating it yields CSVIMVDIPKRGYTF. Filled out from reference TRBV29-1 and TRBJ1-2, the complete variable domain reads SAVISQKPSRDICQRGTSLTIQCQVDSQVTMMFWYRQQPGQSLTLIATANQGSEATYESGFVIDKFPISRPNLTFSTLTVSNMSPEDSSIYLCSVIMVDIPKRGYTFGSGTRLTVV.

The chain combines TRBV11-2 with TRBJ2-5; TRBD1 agrees at 7 bases. The CDR3 runs 18 residues. The V gene's germline CDR1 is SGHAT and CDR2 FQNNGV. Trimming removed 4 bases from V and 5 bases from J; junction bases left unmatched: 19. CDR3 coding DNA: TGTGCCAGCAGCTCCCTTAGGGGGCCAAGGTTGAGGACGGAGACCCAGTACTTC. Translated, it gives CASSSLRGPRLRTETQYF. The entire variable domain, with the rest obtained from reference TRBV11-2 and TRBJ2-5, is as follows: EAGVAQSPRYKIIEKRQSVAFWCNPISGHATLYWYQQILGQGPKLLIQFQNNGVVDDSQLPKDRFSAERLKGVDSTLKIQPAKLEDSAVYLCASSSLRGPRLRTETQYFGPGTRLLVL.

J is TRBJ2-1 and V is TRBV3-1 (or the pseudogene TRBV3-2), with a tentative D call TRBD2 (5 bases). V was pared by 6 bases and J by 7 bases, with 22 bases between. The germline V gene encodes CDR1 LGHDT and CDR2 YNNKEL (reference sequence). The CDR3 is made up of 16 amino acids. CDR3 DNA: TGTGCCAGCAGGTCCCTAAGCGGCCCCCCGGGAAATGAGCAGTTCTTC. Its protein product is CASRSLSGPPGNEQFF.

V is TRBV4-2 and J is TRBJ1-5, with D tentatively TRBD1 (5 bases). CDR3 length: 16 residues. Germline CDR1 is LGHNA and CDR2 is YNFKEQ. The V end lost 2 bases, the J end lost 1 base, and 12 bases lay between the germline ends. This CDR3 reads CASSQKADTSNQPQHF. In nucleotides, the CDR3 is TGTGCCAGCAGCCAAAAGGCGGACACAAGCAATCAGCCCCAGCATTTT.

The CDR3 DNA is TGTGCCAGCAATAGACTAGCGGGATACAATGAGCAGTTCTTC. The encoded protein is CASNRLAGYNEQFF. This rearrangement joins TRBV2 to TRBJ2-1; 11 bases match TRBD2. Trimming cost V 7 bases and J 4 bases; bases outside gene matches: 3. CDR1 SNHLY and CDR2 FYNNEI come from the germline V gene. There are 14 residues in the CDR3. Full variable domain (outside the CDR3, taken from reference TRBV2 and TRBJ2-1): EPEVTQTPSHQVTQMGQEVILRCVPISNHLYFYWYRQILGQKVEFLVSFYNNEISEKSEIFDDQFSVERPDGSNFTLKIRSTKLEDSAMYFCASNRLAGYNEQFFGPGTRLTVL.